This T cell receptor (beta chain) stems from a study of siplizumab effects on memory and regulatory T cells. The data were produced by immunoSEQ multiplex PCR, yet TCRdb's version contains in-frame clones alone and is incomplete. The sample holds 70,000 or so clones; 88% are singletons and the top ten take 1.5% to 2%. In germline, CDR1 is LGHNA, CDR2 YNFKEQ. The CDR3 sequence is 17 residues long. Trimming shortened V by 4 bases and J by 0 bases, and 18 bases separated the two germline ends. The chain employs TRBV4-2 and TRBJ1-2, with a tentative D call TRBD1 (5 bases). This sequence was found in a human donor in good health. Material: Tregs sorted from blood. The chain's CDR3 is CASSPSTGRGANYGYTF. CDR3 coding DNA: TGTGCCAGCAGCCCCTCTACGGGGAGGGGAGCTAACTATGGCTACACCTTC.